This T cell receptor beta chain was recorded in a study of OX40 agonist ivuxolimab in advanced cancers. General notes on the study: Ivuxolimab was an agonistic, fully human IgG2 monoclonal antibody directed against OX40 (CD134), a costimulatory receptor. Intravenous ivuxolimab was administered to patients every 2 weeks at six dose levels: 0.01, 0.1, 0.3, 1.5, 3 and 10 mg/kg. Among the roughly 54 dose-escalation patients, some 19 had hepatocellular carcinoma, approximately 15 melanoma, 9 renal cell carcinoma and 9 head and neck cancer. In the dose-escalation cohort, 82.7% of patients were male, and the mean age was roughly 60 years with a range of roughly 20 to 80. Prior anti-PD-1, anti-PD-L1 or anti-CTLA-4 therapy was permitted, and checkpoint inhibitors had been received by roughly 40% of dose-escalation patients. Partial responses occurred in three dose-escalation patients, of whom one had hepatocellular carcinoma and two had cutaneous melanoma. Peripheral TCRbeta sequencing aimed to test whether ivuxolimab altered TCR sequence diversity and caused clonal T-cell expansion. The paper reports the monotherapy dose-escalation portion (N of about 47 patients) of the phase I ivuxolimab trial.

The trial excluded patients who had a history of autoimmune disease or who were on systemic immunosuppression. Peripheral blood for TCR sequencing was drawn from every dose cohort at baseline, at cycle 4 day 1 and at cycle 7 day 1. The samples were drawn from a first-in-human, open-label, multicenter phase I dose-escalation trial of ivuxolimab. The trial enrolled adults with locally advanced or metastatic head and neck squamous cell, hepatocellular, melanoma or renal cell carcinoma. Before TCR sequencing, CD4+ T cells and CD8+ T cells from peripheral blood were sorted into separate populations. To sequence the TCRbeta CDR3 region, genomic DNA was isolated from the sorted cells. The immunoSEQ Assay was used to sequence the TCRbeta CDR3 regions. Imported from immuneACCESS, the table was reduced by TCRdb to in-frame sequences with V and J called. These copies leave out some clones; in studies compared against another copy, an unresolved V gene accounts for under half, and the cause of the remainder is not known. The sample contains under 55,000 clones, more than 75% of them found a single time. About 15% of the sample goes to the ten largest clones.

Counted from cysteine to phenylalanine, this CDR3 has 15 amino acids. Only the CDR3 region is kept as DNA, spanning 45 bases read in frame from base 1. From the germline V gene, CDR1 is SNHLY and CDR2 is FYNNEI. This clone has more than one count but fewer than ten. Its antigen remains unidentified. An end of the junction does not agree with germline; a read error may underlie this. General study outcomes and caveats: Low levels of normalized T-cell clonal expansion were also shown by some nonresponding patients. Antigen specificity was not determined for the clonally expanded peripheral T cells. At doses of 0.1 to 3.0 mg/kg, clonal expansion of both CD4+ and CD8+ blood T cells was observed from baseline to week 6. Partial responders in the 0.1-3.0 mg/kg groups had among the lowest normalized peripheral clonal expansion, especially among CD8+ T cells. After ivuxolimab, CD8+ T cells had more expanded clones than CD4+ T cells on average.

The sample in question was CD4+ or CD8+ T cells sorted from blood, obtained in a trial of the OX40 agonist ivuxolimab. This sequence was found in an adult with an advanced solid tumor such as melanoma, head and neck, liver or kidney cancer. The chain links TRBV2 with TRBJ2-7; the D element might be TRBD1 or TRBD2, as each aligns at 7 bases. The bases are TGTGCCAGCAGAGAAGCGGGACAGACGGTCTACGAGCAGTACTTC. Translated, this is CASREAGQTVYEQYF.